This T cell receptor (beta chain) was recovered during a study of T-cell memory formation after mild COVID-19. Study findings and constraints: Cross-reactive memory seemingly joined, as some responding clones were found in pre-infection memory.

One entry per CDR3 protein, called by TCRdb with MiXCR from the 5' RACE reads. The sample yields about half a million distinct CDR3 sequences, about 18% seen once. A word on this clonotype: The target antigen is unknown.

V was pared by 4 bases and J by 4 bases, with 3 bases of the junction left unmatched. The CDR3 has 14 amino acids. Germline V CDR1 and CDR2: PRHDT, FYEKMQ (reference sequence). The chain is built from TRBV13 and TRBJ2-1, with 8 positions matching TRBD1. The specimen was PBMCs or a T cell subset sorted from them (not recorded which). The TCR sequence derives from an adult woman who had mild COVID-19 (a few samples of this study predate the infection). Cell type and time point are not known. CDR3 loop: CASSSDREYNEQFF. For the CDR3, the DNA is TGTGCCAGCAGCTCGGACAGGGAGTACAATGAGCAGTTCTTC.